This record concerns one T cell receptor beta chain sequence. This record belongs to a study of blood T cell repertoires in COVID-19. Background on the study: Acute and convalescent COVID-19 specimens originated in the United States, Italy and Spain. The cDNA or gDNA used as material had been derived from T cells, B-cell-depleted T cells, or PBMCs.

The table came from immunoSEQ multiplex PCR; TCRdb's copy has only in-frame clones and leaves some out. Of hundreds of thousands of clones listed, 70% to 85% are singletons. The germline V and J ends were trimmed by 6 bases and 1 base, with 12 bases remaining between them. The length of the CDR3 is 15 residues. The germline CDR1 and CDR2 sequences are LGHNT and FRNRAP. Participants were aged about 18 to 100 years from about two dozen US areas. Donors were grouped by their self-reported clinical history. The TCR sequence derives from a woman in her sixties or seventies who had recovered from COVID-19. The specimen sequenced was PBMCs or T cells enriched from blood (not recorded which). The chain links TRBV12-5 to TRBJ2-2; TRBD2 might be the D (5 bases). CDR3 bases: TGTGCTAGTGGCACCGGACTCGGGAACACCGGGGAGCTGTTTTTT. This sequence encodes CASGTGLGNTGELFF.